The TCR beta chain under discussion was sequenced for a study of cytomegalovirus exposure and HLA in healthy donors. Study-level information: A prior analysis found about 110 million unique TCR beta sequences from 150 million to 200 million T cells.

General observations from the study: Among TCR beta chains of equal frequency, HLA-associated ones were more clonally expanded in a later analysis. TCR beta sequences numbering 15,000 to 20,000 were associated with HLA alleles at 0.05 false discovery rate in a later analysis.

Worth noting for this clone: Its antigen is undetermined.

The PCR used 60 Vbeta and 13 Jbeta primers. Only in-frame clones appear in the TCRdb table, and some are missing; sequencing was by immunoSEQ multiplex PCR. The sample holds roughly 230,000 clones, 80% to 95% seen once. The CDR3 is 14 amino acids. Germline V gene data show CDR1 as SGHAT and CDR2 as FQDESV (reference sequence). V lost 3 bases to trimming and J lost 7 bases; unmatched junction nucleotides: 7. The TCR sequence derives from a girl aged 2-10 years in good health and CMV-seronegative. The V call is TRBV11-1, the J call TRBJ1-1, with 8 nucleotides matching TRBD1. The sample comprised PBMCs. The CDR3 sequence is CASSLQGASDEAFF. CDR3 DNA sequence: TGTGCCAGCAGCTTGCAGGGGGCGTCTGATGAAGCTTTCTTT.